The entry that follows covers one T cell receptor beta chain sequence. What it recognizes is unknown. PCR was performed using 60 Vbeta and 13 Jbeta primers. Profiling relied on immunoSEQ multiplex PCR, and the TCRdb table lists in-frame clones only, not all of them. The profile shows about 98,000 clones, 69% of them singletons. This sample stems from a study of cytomegalovirus exposure and HLA in healthy donors. The ends lost 2 bases at V and 2 bases at J; junction bases unmatched: 6. Germline-derived CDR1 and CDR2 are MNHEY and SVGAGI. CDR3 size: 15 residues. Study observations and caveats: The classifier reportedly diagnosed cytomegalovirus status with high sensitivity and specificity.

The receptor's source is a female donor in good health and CMV-seronegative. This sequence joins TRBV6-5 and TRBJ2-7; 7 bases fit TRBD1. The sample taken for sequencing was PBMCs. The CDR3 DNA reads TGTGCCAGCAGTTACCAGGCAGGGGGAACCTACGAGCAGTACTTC. It specifies CASSYQAGGTYEQYF.